A selection of T cell receptor beta chains follows, all from one sample in a study of control samples from healthy donors and cancer patients. Clones were read by immunoSEQ multiplex PCR, and TCRdb kept only the in-frame ones, dropping some. The top ten clones hold 17% of a sample with around 99,000 clones, around nine tenths of them seen once. Sequencing was carried out using blood. These receptors came from a woman aged 45 to 65 in good health. The CDR3 runs from the conserved cysteine through the conserved F or W. The order of the fields is V gene, clone size, D gene, J gene, CDR3 protein, CDR3 DNA. D genes are given only for firm matches. The size entry is marked missing in some rows and otherwise reads once, few, many or a size class.

v_call: TRBV5-5; clone_size: -; d_call: -; j_call: TRBJ2-5; cdr3_aa: CASSLAVAQETQYF; cdr3_nt: TGTGCCAGCAGCTTGGCGGTTGCCCAAGAGACCCAGTACTTC
v_call: TRBV30; clone_size: -; d_call: -; j_call: TRBJ1-1; cdr3_aa: CAWSVHSQSTEAFF; cdr3_nt: TGTGCCTGGAGTGTGCATAGTCAAAGCACTGAAGCTTTCTTT
v_call: TRBV5-1; clone_size: -; d_call: -; j_call: TRBJ1-2; cdr3_aa: CASSPMGGSINYGYTF; cdr3_nt: TGCGCCAGCAGCCCGATGGGGGGGTCCATTAACTATGGCTACACCTTC
v_call: TRBV6-1; clone_size: -; d_call: -; j_call: TRBJ1-2; cdr3_aa: CASSEAGPDRGPVKGYTF; cdr3_nt: TGTGCCAGCAGTGAAGCGGGGCCAGATCGGGGTCCGGTGAAGGGCTACACCTTC
v_call: TRBV29-1; clone_size: -; d_call: -; j_call: TRBJ2-5; cdr3_aa: CSVEAMDKETQYF; cdr3_nt: TGCAGCGTTGAAGCCATGGACAAAGAGACCCAGTACTTC
v_call: TRBV9; clone_size: once; d_call: -; j_call: TRBJ2-7; cdr3_aa: CASSVMGDSEQYF; cdr3_nt: TGTGCCAGCAGCGTAATGGGGGATTCCGAGCAGTACTTC
v_call: TRBV9; clone_size: -; d_call: TRBD2; j_call: TRBJ2-2; cdr3_aa: CASSVAKGLSGKPFTGELFF; cdr3_nt: TGTGCCAGCAGCGTAGCCAAGGGGCTTAGCGGGAAACCCTTCACCGGGGAGCTGTTTTTT
v_call: TRBV24-1; clone_size: -; d_call: TRBD2; j_call: TRBJ2-1; cdr3_aa: CATSEPGLAYNEQFF; cdr3_nt: TGTGCCACCAGTGAGCCGGGACTAGCGTACAATGAGCAGTTCTTC
v_call: TRBV7-9; clone_size: -; d_call: TRBD1; j_call: TRBJ1-2; cdr3_aa: CASSLDPGGSGYTF; cdr3_nt: TGTGCCAGCAGCTTAGATCCAGGGGGCTCTGGCTACACCTTC
v_call: TRBV6-6; clone_size: once; d_call: TRBD1; j_call: TRBJ1-5; cdr3_aa: CASSHRTGGSGNQPQHF; cdr3_nt: TGTGCCAGCAGTCACAGGACAGGGGGCTCCGGCAATCAGCCCCAGCATTTT
v_call: TRBV11-3; clone_size: -; d_call: -; j_call: TRBJ2-2; cdr3_aa: CASSLDGSTELFF; cdr3_nt: TGTGCCAGCAGCTTAGATGGATCTACGGAGCTGTTTTTT
v_call: TRBV4-2; clone_size: few; d_call: TRBD2; j_call: TRBJ2-7; cdr3_aa: CASSPRAGDSYEQYF; cdr3_nt: TGTGCCAGCAGCCCCCGCGCGGGGGACTCCTACGAGCAGTACTTC
v_call: TRBV27; clone_size: -; d_call: -; j_call: TRBJ2-3; cdr3_aa: CASSLSADTQYF; cdr3_nt: TGTGCCAGCAGTTTATCTGCAGATACGCAGTATTTT
v_call: TRBV14; clone_size: once; d_call: -; j_call: TRBJ2-3; cdr3_aa: CASSRNRGTDTQYF; cdr3_nt: TGTGCCAGCAGCCGAAACCGGGGCACAGATACGCAGTATTTT
v_call: TRBV6-5; clone_size: -; d_call: TRBD2; j_call: TRBJ2-7; cdr3_aa: CASSYLAGAYEQYF; cdr3_nt: TGTGCCAGCAGTTACCTAGCGGGGGCCTACGAGCAGTACTTC
v_call: TRBV12-5; clone_size: -; d_call: -; j_call: TRBJ1-6; cdr3_aa: CASGLAQGDYFNSPLHF; cdr3_nt: TGTGCTAGTGGTTTGGCACAGGGTGACTACTTCAATTCACCCCTCCACTTT
v_call: TRBV5-6; clone_size: once; d_call: -; j_call: TRBJ2-5; cdr3_aa: CASTVLGSQETQYF; cdr3_nt: TGTGCCAGCACCGTTCTAGGGAGCCAAGAGACCCAGTACTTC
v_call: TRBV3-1/TRBV3-2; clone_size: -; d_call: -; j_call: TRBJ1-3; cdr3_aa: CASSHPLISSGNTIYF; cdr3_nt: TGTGCCAGCAGCCATCCTCTGATTAGCTCTGGAAACACCATATATTTT
v_call: TRBV7-3; clone_size: -; d_call: -; j_call: TRBJ2-5; cdr3_aa: CASSLGGQETQYF; cdr3_nt: TGTGCCAGCAGCTTGGGCGGCCAAGAGACCCAGTACTTC
v_call: TRBV30; clone_size: -; d_call: -; j_call: TRBJ1-1; cdr3_aa: CAWSVTRWNTEAFF; cdr3_nt: TGTGCCTGGAGTGTCACCAGGTGGAACACTGAAGCTTTCTTT
v_call: TRBV3-1/TRBV3-2; clone_size: -; d_call: -; j_call: TRBJ2-5; cdr3_aa: CASSGLETQYF; cdr3_nt: TGTGCCAGCTCGGGTCTCGAGACCCAGTACTTC
v_call: TRBV24-1; clone_size: -; d_call: -; j_call: TRBJ1-5; cdr3_aa: CATSEIGRQPQHF; cdr3_nt: TGTGCCACCAGTGAAATTGGCCGGCAGCCCCAGCATTTT
v_call: TRBV30; clone_size: once; d_call: -; j_call: TRBJ1-1; cdr3_aa: CAWSVDWTGNTEAFF; cdr3_nt: TGTGCCTGGAGTGTAGATTGGACGGGGAACACTGAAGCTTTCTTT
v_call: TRBV6-5; clone_size: -; d_call: TRBD1; j_call: TRBJ1-5; cdr3_aa: CASSQGQFNQPQHF; cdr3_nt: TGTGCCAGCAGCCAGGGACAGTTCAATCAGCCCCAGCATTTT
v_call: TRBV4-1; clone_size: -; d_call: -; j_call: TRBJ1-2; cdr3_aa: CASSRGQLYGYTF; cdr3_nt: TGCGCCAGCAGCCGGGGACAACTCTATGGCTACACCTTC
v_call: TRBV2; clone_size: -; d_call: -; j_call: TRBJ2-6; cdr3_aa: CASSTSPGRSGANVLTF; cdr3_nt: TGTGCCAGCAGTACCTCTCCCGGCAGATCTGGGGCCAACGTCCTGACTTTC
v_call: TRBV12-2; clone_size: -; d_call: -; j_call: TRBJ1-5; cdr3_aa: CASRKYTGTGANQPQHF; cdr3_nt: TGTGCAAGTCGCAAGTACACCGGGACAGGGGCTAATCAGCCCCAGCATTTT
v_call: TRBV9; clone_size: -; d_call: -; j_call: TRBJ2-5; cdr3_aa: CASSGQGGGQETQYF; cdr3_nt: TGTGCCAGCAGCGGCCAAGGGGGGGGCCAAGAGACCCAGTACTTC
v_call: TRBV19; clone_size: -; d_call: -; j_call: TRBJ2-5; cdr3_aa: CASSIAGEETQYF; cdr3_nt: TGTGCCAGTAGTATAGCCGGGGAAGAGACCCAGTACTTC
v_call: TRBV2; clone_size: -; d_call: TRBD1; j_call: TRBJ1-2; cdr3_aa: CASTWTGATNYGYTF; cdr3_nt: TGTGCCAGCACCTGGACAGGGGCCACCAACTATGGCTACACCTTC
v_call: TRBV6-1; clone_size: -; d_call: -; j_call: TRBJ2-3; cdr3_aa: CASSEFGPLGTDTQYF; cdr3_nt: TGTGCCAGCAGTGAATTCGGTCCGTTGGGGACAGATACGCAGTATTTT
v_call: TRBV7-3; clone_size: -; d_call: TRBD2; j_call: TRBJ2-1; cdr3_aa: CASSLFPPGLAGYNEQFF; cdr3_nt: TGTGCCAGCAGCTTATTCCCCCCCGGGCTAGCGGGGTACAATGAGCAGTTCTTC
v_call: TRBV5-1; clone_size: -; d_call: TRBD1; j_call: TRBJ2-4; cdr3_aa: CASSSYPGQVSNIQYF; cdr3_nt: TGCGCCAGCAGTTCTTACCCGGGACAGGTGTCGAACATTCAGTACTTC
v_call: TRBV2; clone_size: -; d_call: -; j_call: TRBJ1-1; cdr3_aa: CASREGGTVEAFF; cdr3_nt: TGTGCCAGCAGGGAGGGGGGGACGGTTGAAGCTTTCTTT
v_call: TRBV27; clone_size: -; d_call: TRBD1; j_call: TRBJ1-6; cdr3_aa: CASSFRLQGNNSPLHF; cdr3_nt: TGTGCCAGCAGTTTTCGATTACAGGGGAACAATTCACCCCTCCACTTT
v_call: TRBV10-3; clone_size: -; d_call: -; j_call: TRBJ1-1; cdr3_aa: CAISEAGRDTEAFF; cdr3_nt: TGTGCCATCAGTGAGGCCGGGAGGGACACTGAAGCTTTCTTT
v_call: TRBV2; clone_size: -; d_call: -; j_call: TRBJ1-3; cdr3_aa: CASSGQYSGNTIYF; cdr3_nt: TGTGCCAGCAGTGGACAGTACTCTGGAAACACCATATATTTT
v_call: TRBV12-3/TRBV12-4; clone_size: -; d_call: -; j_call: TRBJ2-1; cdr3_aa: CASGKGWNEQFF; cdr3_nt: TGTGCCAGTGGGAAGGGCTGGAATGAGCAGTTCTTC
v_call: TRBV5-5; clone_size: once; d_call: TRBD2; j_call: TRBJ2-2; cdr3_aa: CASIRAGVVNTGELFF; cdr3_nt: TGTGCCAGCATCAGAGCGGGAGTGGTGAACACCGGGGAGCTGTTTTTT
v_call: TRBV5-1; clone_size: -; d_call: -; j_call: TRBJ2-5; cdr3_aa: CASSSLGAQETQYF; cdr3_nt: TGCGCCAGCAGCTCCTTGGGGGCTCAAGAGACCCAGTACTTC
v_call: TRBV6-6; clone_size: -; d_call: TRBD1; j_call: TRBJ2-1; cdr3_aa: CASTTGTYNEQFF; cdr3_nt: TGTGCCAGCACGACAGGGACCTACAATGAGCAGTTCTTC
v_call: TRBV6-5; clone_size: -; d_call: -; j_call: TRBJ2-7; cdr3_aa: CASTRGGGSYEQYF; cdr3_nt: TGTGCCAGCACGAGAGGGGGAGGGTCCTACGAGCAGTACTTC
v_call: TRBV7-2; clone_size: -; d_call: TRBD1; j_call: TRBJ2-5; cdr3_aa: CASSRTGGVETQYF; cdr3_nt: TGTGCCAGCAGCAGGACAGGGGGGGTTGAGACCCAGTACTTC
v_call: TRBV19; clone_size: -; d_call: TRBD1; j_call: TRBJ1-2; cdr3_aa: CASSIAGGALGYTF; cdr3_nt: TGTGCCAGTAGTATTGCAGGGGGAGCCTTGGGCTACACCTTC
v_call: TRBV5-4; clone_size: -; d_call: TRBD1; j_call: TRBJ1-4; cdr3_aa: CASGNREGAEKLFF; cdr3_nt: TGTGCCAGCGGAAATCGTGAGGGGGCCGAAAAACTGTTTTTT
v_call: TRBV2; clone_size: -; d_call: -; j_call: TRBJ2-7; cdr3_aa: CASSEIGPEQYF; cdr3_nt: TGTGCCAGCAGTGAAATAGGACCCGAGCAGTACTTC
v_call: TRBV20-1; clone_size: -; d_call: -; j_call: TRBJ2-1; cdr3_aa: CSASDPWSSYNEQFF; cdr3_nt: TGCAGTGCTAGTGATCCTTGGAGCTCCTACAATGAGCAGTTCTTC
v_call: TRBV14; clone_size: -; d_call: -; j_call: TRBJ1-3; cdr3_aa: CATRGSSGNTIYF; cdr3_nt: TGTGCCACCCGTGGGAGCTCTGGAAACACCATATATTTT
v_call: TRBV30; clone_size: -; d_call: -; j_call: TRBJ2-2; cdr3_aa: CAWSRDILNTGELFF; cdr3_nt: TGTGCCTGGAGCCGGGACATCCTGAACACCGGGGAGCTGTTTTTT
v_call: TRBV13; clone_size: -; d_call: -; j_call: TRBJ2-3; cdr3_aa: CASSSPHILDTQYF; cdr3_nt: TGTGCCAGCAGCTCGCCACATATCCTAGATACGCAGTATTTT
v_call: TRBV18; clone_size: -; d_call: -; j_call: TRBJ2-2; cdr3_aa: CASSTGTRATGELFF; cdr3_nt: TGTGCCAGCTCAACCGGGACACGGGCCACCGGGGAGCTGTTTTTT
v_call: TRBV3-1/TRBV3-2; clone_size: -; d_call: -; j_call: TRBJ2-1; cdr3_aa: CASSQDRPGGRESSYNEQFF; cdr3_nt: TGTGCCAGCAGCCAAGATCGGCCAGGGGGACGGGAGAGCTCCTACAATGAGCAGTTCTTC
v_call: TRBV6-6; clone_size: -; d_call: TRBD1; j_call: TRBJ1-6; cdr3_aa: CASSYLQGAGDSPLHF; cdr3_nt: TGTGCCAGCAGTTACCTACAGGGGGCTGGGGATTCACCCCTCCACTTT
v_call: TRBV19; clone_size: -; d_call: -; j_call: TRBJ2-1; cdr3_aa: CASSITTGKLSYNEQFF; cdr3_nt: TGTGCCAGTAGTATTACGACAGGTAAACTCTCCTACAATGAGCAGTTCTTC
v_call: TRBV5-1; clone_size: -; d_call: -; j_call: TRBJ2-5; cdr3_aa: CASSMGAGYQETQYF; cdr3_nt: TGCGCCAGCAGCATGGGCGCGGGGTACCAAGAGACCCAGTACTTC
v_call: TRBV9; clone_size: -; d_call: TRBD1; j_call: TRBJ1-2; cdr3_aa: CASSVVSGGFGYGYTF; cdr3_nt: TGTGCCAGCAGCGTAGTGTCAGGGGGCTTCGGCTATGGCTACACCTTC
v_call: TRBV30; clone_size: -; d_call: -; j_call: TRBJ1-6; cdr3_aa: CAWSPGQKNSPLHF; cdr3_nt: TGTGCCTGGAGTCCCGGACAGAAAAATTCACCCCTCCACTTT
v_call: TRBV2; clone_size: -; d_call: -; j_call: TRBJ1-3; cdr3_aa: CASSRTDSGNTIYF; cdr3_nt: TGTGCCAGCAGCCGGACTGACTCTGGAAACACCATATATTTT